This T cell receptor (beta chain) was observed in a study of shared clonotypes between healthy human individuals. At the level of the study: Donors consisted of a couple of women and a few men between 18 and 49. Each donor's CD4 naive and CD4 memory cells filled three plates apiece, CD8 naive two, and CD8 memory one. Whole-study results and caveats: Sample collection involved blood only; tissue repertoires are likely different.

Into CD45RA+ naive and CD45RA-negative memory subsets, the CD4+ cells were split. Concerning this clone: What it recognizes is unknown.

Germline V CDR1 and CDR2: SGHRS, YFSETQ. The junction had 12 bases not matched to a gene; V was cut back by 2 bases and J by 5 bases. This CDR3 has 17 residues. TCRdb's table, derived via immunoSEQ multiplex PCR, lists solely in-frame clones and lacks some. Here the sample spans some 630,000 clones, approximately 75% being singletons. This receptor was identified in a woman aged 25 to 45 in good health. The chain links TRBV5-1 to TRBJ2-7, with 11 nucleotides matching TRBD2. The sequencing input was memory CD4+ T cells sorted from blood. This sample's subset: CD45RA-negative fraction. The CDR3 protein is CASSFRPTSGSFNEQYF. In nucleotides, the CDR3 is TGCGCCAGCAGCTTTCGCCCCACTAGCGGGAGTTTCAACGAGCAGTACTTC.